This T cell receptor (beta chain) was obtained from a study of blood T cell repertoires in COVID-19. Across the whole study: From the United States, Italy and Spain came samples of acute and convalescent COVID-19. PBMCs, B-cell-depleted T cells, or T cells provided the cDNA or gDNA that made up the material.

Per the original data handling: How many nucleated cells were present was estimated from reference gene primer amplification. TCRdb's table, derived via immunoSEQ multiplex PCR, lists solely in-frame clones and lacks some. V and J calls and clone size are copied from that table; D and trimming were computed from the DNA. The sample has some 42,000 clones; about 91% are singletons. The junction had 7 bases not matched to a gene; V was cut back by 4 bases and J by 4 bases. Germline V gene lookup returns CDR1 SGHTA and CDR2 FQGNSA. There are 16 residues in the CDR3. Sequencing input: peripheral blood. The gene calls are TRBV7-2 and TRBJ2-5, with 12 bases that match TRBD2. The clonotype was recovered from a human donor in a cohort sampled during active COVID-19. The CDR3 region has the DNA TGTGCCAGCAGCTCCCTAGCGGGGGGGCCATCAGAGACCCAGTACTTC. It codes for CASSSLAGGPSETQYF.